Below, 17 T cell receptor beta chains from the same sample are listed, as sequenced in a study of CD8 T cells in ankylosing spondylitis (dated by TCRdb to about 2017). These TCRs' antigens remain unknown. On the study overall, not on this receptor specifically: A TCR beta motif made up of about eight highly homologous amino acid variants appeared to be characteristic of blood from ankylosing spondylitis patients.

The method was 5' RACE. Sequencing took place on an Illumina HiSeq 2500. The public reads were quality trimmed at Q25 with fastp and then assembled into clones with MiXCR by TCRdb, keeping productive beta chains. Rows with a matching CDR3 protein are joined into one entry that keeps the most common DNA and genes. The sample includes about 540,000 distinct CDR3 sequences, with 10% to 15% observed a single time. The top ten clonotypes cover about 6.5% of the sample. The source material was blood, either unsorted or a sorted T cell fraction (not recorded which). All receptors come from a male donor with ankylosing spondylitis.

The chain has TRBV27 and TRBJ2-1, with 10 bases identical to TRBD2. The CDR3 consists of 14 residues. CDR1 and CDR2 from the germline V gene are MNHEY and SMNVEV (reference sequence). V shed 10 bases, J shed 1 base, and the junction held 4 bases outside the gene matches. DNA for the CDR3: TGTGCCACGGGACTAGCGATATCCTACAATGAGCAGTTCTTC. Amino acid sequence: CATGLAISYNEQFF.

J is TRBJ2-1 and V is TRBV9; D might be TRBD2 (6 bases). The CDR3 contains 17 residues. Deletions cut 0 bases from V and 0 bases from J, with 13 bases between. Germline assignment: CDR1 SGDLS and CDR2 YYNGEE. The DNA for the CDR3 is TGTGCCAGCAGCGTAGCCGGAGGGTTCGGCTCCTACAATGAGCAGTTCTTC. It specifies CASSVAGGFGSYNEQFF.

The V call is TRBV25-1, the J call TRBJ1-6; D is perhaps TRBD1 (6 bases). The CDR3 contains 19 residues. Trimming removed 2 bases from V and 4 bases from J, with 21 bases in between. CDR1 MGHDK and CDR2 SYGVNS come from the germline V gene. CDR3 residues: CASSEESDRRWGYNSPLHF. In DNA, the CDR3 is TGTGCCAGCAGTGAAGAATCAGACAGGCGTTGGGGGTATAATTCACCCCTCCACTTT.

This clonotype was observed a few times. The chain is built from TRBV5-1 and TRBJ2-1, with 8 bases identical to TRBD2. The trim removed 9 bases at V and 8 bases at J, leaving 16 bases unmatched. The CDR3 consists of 15 residues. Germline assignment: CDR1 SGHRS and CDR2 YFSETQ. The CDR3 bases are TGCGCCACAGGGGATTCCGGGACTAGGAGGGATGAGCAGTTCTTC. It yields the protein CATGDSGTRRDEQFF.

The genes are TRBV20-1 and TRBJ1-5; no definite D call. In germline, CDR1 is DFQATT, CDR2 SNEGSKA (reference sequence). The CDR3 totals 13 residues. V lost 3 bases, J lost 5 bases, and 11 bases lay in between. CDR3 in DNA: TGCAGTGCTAGTGGGCGGAACCATCAGCCCCAGCATTTT. Protein sequence: CSASGRNHQPQHF.

This clonotype turned up a few times. CDR3 sequence reads: CATSGTGVSPLHF. DNA of the CDR3: TGTGCCACCTCGGGGACAGGGGTTTCACCCCTCCACTTT. The chain is built from TRBV7-9 and TRBJ1-6; 10 bases fit TRBD1. Trimming cost V 10 bases and J 9 bases; bases outside gene matches: 6. Per the germline V gene, CDR1 is SEHNR and CDR2 is FQNEAQ (reference sequence). This CDR3 has 13 residues.

The chain has TRBV12-3 or TRBV12-4 and TRBJ1-5, with D maybe TRBD1 (6 bases). V was trimmed by 3 bases and J by 6 bases, leaving 12 bases between them. The length of the CDR3 is 14 residues. CDR3 residues: CASSFEGVAQPQHF. In DNA, the CDR3 is TGTGCCAGCAGTTTCGAGGGGGTTGCTCAGCCCCAGCATTTT.

V usage is TRBV20-1 and J usage is TRBJ2-5; D is perhaps TRBD1 or TRBD2 (5 bases each). Germline V gives CDR1 DFQATT, CDR2 SNEGSKA (reference sequence). The CDR3 runs 15 residues. V lost 3 bases to trimming and J lost 0 bases, with 14 bases between them. CDR3 amino acids: CSASRDGPYQETQYF. DNA for the CDR3: TGCAGTGCTAGCCGGGACGGACCGTACCAAGAGACCCAGTACTTC.

The rearrangement links TRBV7-9 to TRBJ1-2, with unresolved D. The germline CDR1 and CDR2 sequences are SEHNR and FQNEAQ (reference sequence). Trimming removed 5 bases at V and 8 bases at J, with 15 bases between. The CDR3 has 13 residues. CDR3 protein: CASSPRASWGYTF. CDR3 DNA sequence: TGTGCCAGCAGCCCCCGGGCTTCGTGGGGCTACACCTTC. Supplemented by reference TRBV7-9 and TRBJ1-2, the full variable domain reads DTGVSQNPRHKITKRGQNVTFRCDPISEHNRLYWYRQTLGQGPEFLTYFQNEAQLEKSRLLSDRFSAERPKGSFSTLEIQRTEQGDSAMYLCASSPRASWGYTFGSGTRLTVV.

J is TRBJ2-3 and V is TRBV20-1; possible D gene TRBD2, 6 bases. The CDR3 covers 15 residues. Trimming removed 5 bases from V and 1 base from J, with 16 bases in between. From germline, CDR1 is DFQATT and CDR2 SNEGSKA (reference sequence). In DNA form, the CDR3 reads TGCAGTGCTTCCGGGACTCAACCTCGCACAGATACGCAGTATTTT. This translates into CSASGTQPRTDTQYF.

This sequence joins TRBV19 and TRBJ1-2; tentative D call: TRBD1 (6 bases). V shed 5 bases and J shed 4 bases, with 11 bases lying between them. Germline CDR1 is LNHDA and CDR2 is SQIVND (reference sequence). The CDR3 loop spans 13 amino acids. The CDR3 coding sequence is TGTGCCAGTAGTCCACAGGGCCTCTATGGCTACACCTTC. Its protein is CASSPQGLYGYTF.

The chain is built from TRBV6-1 and TRBJ2-1; 10 nucleotides agree with TRBD2. Trimming removed 4 bases from V and 9 bases from J; junction bases left unmatched: 6. From germline, CDR1 is MNHNS and CDR2 SASEGT. The CDR3 runs 14 residues. The CDR3 reads CASSAQREGGEQFF. The CDR3 DNA sequence: TGTGCCAGCAGTGCACAGCGGGAGGGAGGTGAGCAGTTCTTC.

The gene calls are TRBV5-1 and TRBJ2-3; 15 bases map to TRBD2. Germline CDR1 and CDR2: SGHRS and YFSETQ. CDR3 length equals 21 residues. V lost 6 bases and J lost 0; bases outside the gene matches: 17. As DNA, the CDR3 is TGCGCCAGCATCCCTCTCCCGGGACTAGCGGGAGGCACTACTAGCACAGATACGCAGTATTTT. It is translated as CASIPLPGLAGGTTSTDTQYF.

This clonotype was seen more than once but under ten times. The chain employs TRBV12-3 or TRBV12-4 and TRBJ1-3; possibly TRBD1 for D (6 bases). V was shortened by 7 bases and J by 1 base, with 17 bases between the two germline ends. This CDR3 has 16 amino acids. CDR3 region: CASISGAGRSGNTIYF. The CDR3, as DNA: TGTGCCAGCATCTCAGGGGCCGGGAGGTCTGGAAACACCATATATTTT.

The CDR3, as DNA: TGCAGCACCGACGGGACAGGGGTCTATGGCTACACCTTC. Protein: CSTDGTGVYGYTF. The chain joins TRBV29-1 to TRBJ1-2, with 10 bases that match TRBD1. This CDR3 is built from 13 residues. V lost 8 bases to trimming and J lost 4 bases; unmatched junction nucleotides: 7. CDR1 is SQVTM and CDR2 is ANQGSEA in the germline V gene.

This chain links TRBV9 with TRBJ2-3; 13 bases line up with TRBD2. Germline CDR1 and CDR2: SGDLS and YYNGEE. V was pared by 4 bases and J by 6 bases, with 5 bases of the junction left unmatched. The CDR3 loop spans 15 amino acids. This CDR3 reads CASSLLTSGRDTQYF. CDR3 in DNA: TGTGCCAGCAGCCTTCTGACTAGCGGGAGGGATACGCAGTATTTT.

V gene TRBV20-1 combines with J gene TRBJ2-7, with TRBD1 identical over 7 bases. The V gene end was trimmed by 6 bases and the J gene end by 6 bases; junction bases not matched to a gene: 8. This CDR3 region has 12 residues. Germline assignment: CDR1 DFQATT and CDR2 SNEGSKA (reference sequence). CDR3 nucleotides: TGCAGTGCCCCTCACGCAGGGGGCGAGCAGTACTTC. As protein: CSAPHAGGEQYF.